This TCR beta chain appears in the sequencing data of a study of PD-1 blockade in classical Hodgkin lymphoma (dated by TCRdb to about 2020). As for the study more broadly: Nivolumab dosing was 3 mg/kg intravenously every 2 weeks, continuing until either disease progression or unacceptable toxicity. A peripheral blood immune signature of response to PD-1 blockade in classical Hodgkin lymphoma was defined using TCR beta sequencing and CyTOF.

The sample's time point label, decoded: cycle 2 day 1 (C2D1) of nivolumab. Every trial patient had relapsed following autologous stem cell transplantation, and prior brentuximab vedotin exposure was what differed among cohorts A, B and C. The trial cohort was composed of 55 to 65 patients with relapsed/refractory classical Hodgkin lymphoma, for whom complete response, partial response or progressive disease was recorded as best overall response. Single-agent nivolumab was administered to trial patients in the multi-cohort phase II CheckMate 205 trial. An independent review committee assessed best overall response using the 2007 International Working Group response criteria. Trial PBMCs were collected just before the start of nivolumab (C1D1) and during therapy at cycle 2 day 1 and cycle 4 day 1. Peripheral blood was collected in 8 mL Vacutainer Cell Preparation Tubes, from which PBMCs were isolated by centrifugation and then cryopreserved.

On this clone: Which antigen it targets is not known. No base-level quality is on record; no much larger clone is a single base apart.

What the work shows at the level of the full study, not this receptor alone: Baseline TCR diversity was reported to be lower in newly diagnosed patients than in healthy donors, and even lower in relapsed/refractory patients. CD4+ but not CD8+ TCR diversity rose significantly by C4D1 (p=0.0027 vs p=0.16), most apparent in complete responders (p=0.02). Among trial patients, those achieving complete response had baseline diversity similar to that of newly diagnosed patients, while diversity was significantly lower in partial responders and progressors. Only a single clinical trial cohort was studied, and what caused the repertoire differences, possibly disease activity or prior therapy, remained undefined. Lower diversity was seen in patients whose nivolumab began less than 1 year after ASCT, and these patients were left out of later analyses so that immune reconstitution would not confound the results.

The CDR3 runs 13 residues from the cysteine to the phenylalanine. Only the CDR3 region is kept as DNA, spanning 39 bases read in frame from base 1. The V end loses 1 base and the J end loses 4 bases, and a stretch of 7 bases separates them. CDR1 SGDLS and CDR2 YYNGEE are derived from the germline V gene. Genomic DNA was isolated using the Qiagen DNeasy kit from unsorted PBMCs as well as from negatively selected CD4+ and CD8+ fractions. Amplification of TCR beta CDR3 regions was done by immunoSEQ multiplex PCR with primers that anneal to V and J segments. Amplification bias was minimized using a synthetic immune receptor repertoire, and residual bias was removed computationally after sequencing. From the authors' description of their analysis: Custom Python scripts were used to quantify repertoire diversity as the Shannon entropy index. The unsorted, CD4+ and CD8+ repertoires were each analyzed separately, with the exception of combined analyses, where CD4+ and CD8+ sequences were merged in silico. Clonal expansion was defined as a frequency increase of at least 2-fold after treatment compared with C1D1, and clones undetected at baseline were assigned a pseudocount of 0.5. Singleton clones were defined as clones with 0 or 1 copy at C1D1, and non-singleton clones were defined as clones with 2 or more copies. By matching protein sequences in sorted samples from the same patient, clones expanded in unsorted samples were annotated as CD4+, CD8+ or unknown. Wilcoxon tests on paired samples were used to test diversity changes from C1D1 to C4D1. TCRdb carries this immuneACCESS record with in-frame sequences only. Its versions omit some clonotypes, under half of them owing to an unresolved V gene in the studies checked, with the rest unexplained. That table gives V, J and clone size, and the DNA gave D and trimming. The sample table holds approximately 79,000 clones, of which 85% to 95% were seen once. The ten largest clones represent around 2.4% of the sample.

The rearranged segments are TRBV9 and TRBJ2-3, with the D gene not confidently named. The TCR comes from a human donor with classical Hodgkin lymphoma. The sample consisted of peripheral blood mononuclear cells (PBMCs), taken before the second cycle of nivolumab. CDR3 region: CASSVSVSDTQYF. Here is the DNA: TGTGCCAGCAGCGTATCGGTTTCAGATACGCAGTATTTT.